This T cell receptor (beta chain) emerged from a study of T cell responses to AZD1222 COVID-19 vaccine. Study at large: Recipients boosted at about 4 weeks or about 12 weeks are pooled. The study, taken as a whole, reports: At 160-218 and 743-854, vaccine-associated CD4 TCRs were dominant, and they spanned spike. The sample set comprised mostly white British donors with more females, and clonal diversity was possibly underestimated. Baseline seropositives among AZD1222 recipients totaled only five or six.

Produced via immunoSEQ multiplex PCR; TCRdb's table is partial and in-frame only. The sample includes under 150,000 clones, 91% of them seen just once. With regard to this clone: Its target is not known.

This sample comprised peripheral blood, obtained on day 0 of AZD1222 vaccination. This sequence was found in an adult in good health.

CDR3 bases: TGTGCCAGCAGCTTTGCCTCCGAAGTAGATACGCAGTATTTT. Its translation is CASSFASEVDTQYF. The chain employs TRBV5-4 and TRBJ2-3; no definite D call. V was pared by 2 bases and J by 5 bases, with 12 bases between. The CDR3 covers 14 residues. The germline V gene has CDR1 SGHNT and CDR2 YYREEE (reference sequence).